This T cell receptor (beta chain) was documented in a study of OX40 agonist ivuxolimab in advanced cancers. Some clones are missing from TCRdb's copy, which holds only in-frame ones; the method was immunoSEQ multiplex PCR. The repertoire holds tens of thousands of clones, with 75% to 95% as singletons. The ends lost 0 bases at V and 3 bases at J; junction bases unmatched: 3. Germline CDR1 and CDR2: LNHNV and YYDKDF (reference sequence). This CDR3 comprises 16 residues. The clonotype comes from an adult with an advanced solid tumor such as melanoma, head and neck, liver or kidney cancer. Sequencing was performed on CD4+ or CD8+ T cells sorted from blood, taken in a trial of the OX40 agonist ivuxolimab. The V gene is TRBV15, the J gene TRBJ2-3; TRBD2 matches at 10 bases. The CDR3 sequence is CATSREGLAVTDTQYF. The CDR3, as DNA: TGTGCCACCAGCAGAGAAGGACTAGCGGTAACAGATACGCAGTATTTT.